One and the same sample provided the 2 T cell receptor beta chains below, sequenced in a study of human T cells and chemical hapten exposure. Via MiXCR, TCRdb re-called the RACE reads, giving one row per CDR3 protein. The repertoire holds about 96,000 distinct CDR3 sequences, with about 9.6% as singletons. Regarding time point: patch test 2, 6 weeks after DPC sensitization. Treatment noted: therapeutic diphenylcyclopropenone sensitization with weekly scalp DPC. Sample: whole blood, taken in connection with sensitization to the hapten diphenylcyclopropenone (DPC). All receptors come from a woman aged 40 to 50 with alopecia areata. Some clones in this sample may be carry-over from other donors' samples.

In this sample, this clonotype turned up a few times. The chain is built from TRBV5-5 and TRBJ2-3, with 13 bases fitting TRBD2. V shed 3 bases, J shed 2 bases, and the junction held 3 bases outside the gene matches. Germline lookup yields CDR1 SGHKS and CDR2 YYEKEE (reference sequence). The CDR3 is 16 amino acids. The DNA for the CDR3 is TGTGCCAGCAGCTGGGGACTAGCGGGGACCACAGATACGCAGTATTTT. It translates to CASSWGLAGTTDTQYF.

The V call is TRBV6-2 or TRBV6-3, the J call TRBJ2-7; D might be TRBD2 (6 bases). Germline CDR1 reads MNHEY; CDR2 reads SVGEGT. The length of the CDR3 is 13 residues. V was cut by 4 bases and J by 6 bases, with 13 bases left in between. In DNA, the CDR3 is TGTGCCAGCAGTTCCGCCCTCGGGGGCGAGCAGTACTTC. It codes for CASSSALGGEQYF.